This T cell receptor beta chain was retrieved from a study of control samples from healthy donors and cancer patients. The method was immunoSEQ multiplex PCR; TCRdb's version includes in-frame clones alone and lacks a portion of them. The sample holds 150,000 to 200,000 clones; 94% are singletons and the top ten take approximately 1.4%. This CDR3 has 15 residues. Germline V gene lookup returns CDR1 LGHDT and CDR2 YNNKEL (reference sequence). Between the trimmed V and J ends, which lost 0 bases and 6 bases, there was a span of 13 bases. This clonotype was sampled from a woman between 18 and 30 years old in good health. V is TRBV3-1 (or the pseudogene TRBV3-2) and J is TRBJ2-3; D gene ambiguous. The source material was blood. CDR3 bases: TGTGCCAGCAGCCAAGAGGTATATGAAGGGGATACGCAGTATTTT. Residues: CASSQEVYEGDTQYF.